This T cell receptor (beta chain) was sequenced during a study of T cell repertoires in cytomegalovirus infection. Each CDR3 protein gets one entry after TCRdb re-called the reads with MiXCR. The sample has 700,000 to 950,000 distinct CDR3 sequences; around a third are singletons. Per germline, CDR1 MNHEY and CDR2 SMNVEV (reference sequence). J was trimmed by 9 bases and V by 5 bases; bases with no gene match: 16. The CDR3 spans 16 residues. This clonotype has a count of ten or more. Its target is unknown. This specimen consisted of cultured CD8+ T cells from PBMCs, obtained from culture after CMV antigen stimulation. The V call is TRBV27, the J call TRBJ1-5; 7 nucleotides match TRBD1. The origin of this receptor is a human donor in good health (CMV status not recorded). Some clones in this sample may be carry-over from other donors' samples. DNA for the CDR3: TGTGCCAGCAGTCCAGGAAATCTCGGACAGGTTGGGCCCCAGCATTTT. It translates to CASSPGNLGQVGPQHF.